This entry lists 10 T cell receptor beta chains sequenced from one sample in a study of cytomegalovirus exposure and HLA in healthy donors. Researchers ran the PCR with 60 Vbeta and 13 Jbeta primers. Sequencing used immunoSEQ multiplex PCR; TCRdb keeps in-frame clones, though not all of them. The sample lists around 120,000 clones, around 83% occurring once. Sequencing used PBMCs. These receptors came from a girl aged 2 to 9 in good health and CMV-seronegative.

In the case of this clone: No conserved phenylalanine or tryptophan ends this CDR3, so it is likely a read error. The CDR3 protein is CSTELGQVVNTEAFL. The DNA for the CDR3 is TGCAGCACTGAACTGGGGCAGGTAGTGAACACTGAAGCTTTCCTT. The gene calls are TRBV29-1 and TRBJ1-1, with D perhaps matching TRBD1 (5 bases). The CDR3 has 15 amino acids. Deletions cut 8 bases from V and 0 bases from J, with 19 bases between. Germline values: CDR1 SQVTM, CDR2 ANQGSEA.

This rearrangement joins TRBV18 to TRBJ2-7; TRBD2 matches at 8 bases. The CDR3 consists of 18 residues. The J segment lost 4 bases and the V segment lost 0 bases, leaving 14 bases of the junction unmatched. Per germline, CDR1 KGHSH and CDR2 LQKENI. The CDR3 nucleotides read TGTGCCAGCTCACCACCGACTACTTTACGGGAGGGCCGTTACGAGCAGTACTTC. Translation: CASSPPTTLREGRYEQYF.

This clone was counted once. This chain joins TRBV5-1 and TRBJ2-7; 8 nucleotides match TRBD1. Losses at the gene ends were 4 bases for V and 0 bases for J; bases not matched to a gene: 3. Germline V gene data show CDR1 as SGHRS and CDR2 as YFSETQ. The CDR3 extends over 14 amino acids. In DNA form, the CDR3 reads TGCGCCAGCAGCAAAGGGACAGGCTCCTACGAGCAGTACTTC. Translation: CASSKGTGSYEQYF.

The V call is TRBV5-6, the J call TRBJ2-7; 9 positions agree with TRBD2. The ends lost 0 bases at V and 6 bases at J; junction bases unmatched: 4. Germline CDR1 is SGHDT and CDR2 is YYEEEE. This CDR3 comprises 14 residues. The CDR3 region is CASSLGLAGREQYF. CDR3 bases: TGTGCCAGCAGCTTGGGTCTAGCGGGGCGCGAGCAGTACTTC.

This clone was observed a handful of times. The chain recombines TRBV25-1 with TRBJ2-7; D might be TRBD1 (8 bases). The ends were cut back, 4 bases at V and 3 bases at J, with 16 bases in the middle. In germline, CDR1 is MGHDK, CDR2 SYGVNS. The CDR3 extends over 15 amino acids. As DNA, the CDR3 is TGTGCCAGCAGTGCTTCGACAGGGGAGGGCTACGAGCAGTACTTC. Translated: CASSASTGEGYEQYF.

The chain combines TRBV2 with TRBJ2-7; 7 positions match TRBD2. The CDR3 totals 15 residues. The germline CDR1 and CDR2 sequences are SNHLY and FYNNEI. Losses at the gene ends were 1 base for V and 0 bases for J; bases not matched to a gene: 3. The CDR3 coding sequence is TGTGCCAGCAGTGAAGGGCTAGCGGTCTCCTACGAGCAGTACTTC. This encodes CASSEGLAVSYEQYF.

This clone came up once. The chain joins TRBV30 to TRBJ2-5, with 7 bases identical to TRBD1. The DNA matches TRBJ2-7 better at its end, which makes the J call doubtful. This CDR3 contains 13 residues. Germline assignment: CDR1 GTSNPN and CDR2 SVGIG (reference sequence). CDR3 sequence reads: CAWRTGFSYEQYF. CDR3 DNA sequence: TGTGCCTGGCGGACAGGTTTCTCCTACGAGCAGTACTTC.

The chain employs TRBV5-6 and TRBJ2-7; 7 nucleotides line up with TRBD1. The CDR3 covers 13 residues. Per the germline V gene, CDR1 is SGHDT and CDR2 is YYEEEE. The trim removed 4 bases at V and 3 bases at J, leaving 4 bases unmatched. CDR3 sequence (DNA): TGTGCCAGCAGCCACAGGGGCGTCTACGAGCAGTACTTC. This translates into CASSHRGVYEQYF.

The count of this clone is one. V and J are TRBV10-3 and TRBJ2-3, with D possibly TRBD1 on 6 matching bases. CDR1 is ENHRY, CDR2 SYGVKD, per germline. There are 14 residues in the CDR3. Trimming stripped 7 bases from V and 6 bases from J, with 17 bases between. The chain's CDR3 is CAITRRAGEDTQYF. CDR3 DNA: TGTGCCATCACGAGGCGGGCAGGGGAGGATACGCAGTATTTT.

The gene calls are TRBV6-5 and TRBJ1-2, with TRBD1 identical over 8 bases. The CDR3 contains 13 residues. V shed 10 bases and J 8 bases; nucleotides not matched to a gene: 12. Looked up from germline, CDR1 is MNHEY and CDR2 is SVGAGI. CDR3 coding DNA: TGTGCCAACTCGGACAGGGCCGTATGGGGCTACACCTTC. Translation gives CANSDRAVWGYTF.